This T cell receptor beta chain was recovered during a study of blood T cell repertoires in COVID-19. Turning to the study itself: The cDNA or gDNA used as material had been derived from T cells, B-cell-depleted T cells, or PBMCs.

For this clone: The junction departs from germline at one end; a sequencing error may be responsible.

As originally analysed: Reference gene primers were amplified, and this amplification served to estimate nucleated cell counts. Only in-frame clones appear in the TCRdb table, and some are missing; sequencing was by immunoSEQ multiplex PCR. V, J and clone size derive from that table, while D and trimming were established from the DNA sequence. The repertoire holds about 270,000 clones, with approximately 85% as singletons. The CDR3 spans 15 residues. Germline V gene data show CDR1 as SNHLY and CDR2 as FYNNEI. The chain couples TRBV2 to TRBJ2-1; 10 bases fit TRBD2. The receptor was derived from a woman in her 70s with acute or convalescent COVID-19. The sample comprised peripheral blood. The CDR3 DNA sequence: TGTGCCAGCAGTGTAAGCGGGGGGGCCTATAATGAGCAGTTCTTC. Translation gives CASSVSGGAYNEQFF. The full variable domain, with the rest looked up from reference TRBV2 and TRBJ2-1, is EPEVTQTPSHQVTQMGQEVILRCVPISNHLYFYWYRQILGQKVEFLVSFYNNEISEKSEIFDDQFSVERPDGSNFTLKIRSTKLEDSAMYFCASSVSGGAYNEQFFGPGTRLTVL.